The T cell receptor beta chain under discussion was sequenced for a study of T cells in Graves' hyperthyroidism and ophthalmopathy (dated by TCRdb to between 2018 and 2021). Context from the whole study: Peripheral blood samples were taken at initial diagnosis, before any treatment was given. To identify TCR V-J signatures that set the groups apart, the researchers used a discovery cohort of approximately 98 patients, made up of 40 to 45 with Graves' ophthalmopathy and 57 with stable Graves' hyperthyroidism. An independent validation cohort of fewer than 20 hyperthyroidism patients and 17 patients who later progressed to ophthalmopathy tested prospective prediction of ophthalmopathy. The 85 to 100 discovery patients were divided at random into training and test sets in a 7:3 ratio. Thyroid tissue and blood T-cell repertoires from about six Graves' hyperthyroidism patients were also compared in the study. Following sampling, methimazole starting at 30 mg daily was given to hyperthyroidism patients, and high-dose intravenous methylprednisolone was given to ophthalmopathy patients. According to the paper, TCR Vbeta CDR3 sequencing was carried out on over 130 peripheral blood samples, which came from approximately 43 ophthalmopathy, roughly 75 hyperthyroidism and roughly 17 progressor patients. Broader findings and caveats from the paper: Ophthalmopathy was separated from stable hyperthyroidism by a 13 V-J signature model, with around 90% sensitivity and approximately 81% specificity obtained in cross-validation and 80%/75% obtained in testing. Most expanded thyroid clonotypes (frequency above 0.001) were also detected in blood, a finding suggesting that blood repertoires may reflect thyroid immune responses. No statistical method was used to fix the sample size in advance, and group allocation was not hidden from the investigators. In validation, progression to ophthalmopathy was predicted by the model with 65% to 71% sensitivity and 72% to 80% specificity, a median of approximately 6.5 months before onset.

Graves' hyperthyroidism was defined as stable when no progression to ophthalmopathy occurred over 18 months of follow-up. The hyperthyroidism patients were between 18 and 65 years old and newly diagnosed, with a disease duration of less than 2 months. Any patient with an uncontrolled infection, another autoimmune disease, pregnancy or lactation was excluded. Diagnoses were based on clinical symptoms, serum thyroxine and TRAb, thyroid ultrasound and orbital computed tomography. PBMCs were separated from roughly 10 ml of fresh peripheral blood using Ficoll-Paque density gradient centrifugation. Total RNA was extracted using Trizol reagent, and RNA quality was assessed on an Agilent 2100 Bioanalyzer. Including cysteine and phenylalanine, the CDR3 has 15 amino acids. Only CDR3 DNA remains: 45 bases, in frame from the first base. Via the germline V gene (reference sequence), CDR1 is LNHNV and CDR2 YYDKDF. Relative to germline, V is 5 bases shorter and J is 4 bases shorter, with 14 bases between their ends.

TCR beta CDR3 regions were amplified from RNA transcripts. A first-round RT-PCR of the TCR CDR3 used the HTBI primer set with the Qiagen OneStep RT-PCR kit. A second multiplex PCR round built the libraries, followed by size selection and purification. Sequencing of the libraries was done on an Illumina HiSeq2000 using paired-end 100 bp reads. In the paper's pipeline: SOAPnuke was used to process the raw data, removing reads that contained adapters or uncalled bases, had a mean Phred below 15, or lacked an exact match to the constant primer or identifier. High-quality paired reads were merged using COPE v1.2.5, and each unique nucleotide sequence was defined as a clonotype. MiTCR v1.1 was used to align clonotypes to the IMGT TRBV, TRBD and TRBJ reference segments. The analysis included only V-J combinations with a frequency above 0.0001, which together covered 99% to 99.2% of the repertoires. The TCS score was defined as F50 (clonal expansion) divided by E x V (chaos), with BLOSUM62-based TCRdist calculated between CDR3 peptides within each V-J. Welch's t-statistics and random forest reduced roughly 500 V-J features to 13, which were used in a naive Bayes classifier (R e1071). TCRdb handled the public reads itself, with Q25 trimming in fastp and clone calling in MiXCR, and kept productive beta chains. Every CDR3 protein is listed once, alongside the most common genes and DNA of its rows. TCRdb's processing, not the study's, gives the V and J calls here. The sample table records 550,000 to 800,000 distinct CDR3 sequences; less than 20% of these occur just once. The ten largest make up around 8% of the sample.

This clonotype was recorded at least ten times. Which antigen it targets is not known. Qualities for individual bases were not recorded, and no much larger clone is one base off. The clonotype was recovered from a man aged 18 to 30 with Graves' hyperthyroidism. Recombination linked TRBV15 to TRBJ1-4, with no reliable assignment of the D segment. Sequencing was carried out using blood. The CDR3 reads as follows: CATSPQLTINEKLFF. The nucleotide sequence is given as TGTGCCACCAGCCCCCAGTTGACGATTAATGAAAAACTGTTTTTT.